The 5 T cell receptor beta chains below come from one sample, sequenced in a study of Ad26.COV2.S vaccination and SARS-CoV-2 variants. Clones were sequenced by immunoSEQ multiplex PCR, and TCRdb holds only the in-frame ones, with some missing. The table has 400,000 to 450,000 clones, roughly 91% seen once. Treatment here: 15 to 20 received Ad26.COV2.S at low or high dose, single or two shots; a few received placebo; per-sample allocation not given. Vaccine and placebo recipients were sampled on day 63 after the first injection. This specimen was peripheral blood, taken in a trial of Ad26.COV2.S vaccine versus placebo. Receptors originate from a person between 18 and 65 years old who received the Ad26.COV2.S COVID-19 vaccine or a placebo.

The chain combines TRBV7-2 with TRBJ1-3; D gene unclear. The CDR3 is 15 residues long. CDR1 SGHTA and CDR2 FQGNSA come from the germline V gene. The V end was cut by 0 bases, the J end by 2 bases, with 8 bases between. As DNA, the CDR3 is TGTGCCAGCAGCTTAGCGCGTCAGACTGGAAACACCATATATTTT. Translated: CASSLARQTGNTIYF.

The rearrangement links TRBV28 to TRBJ2-2; D is unresolved. V lost 7 bases to trimming and J lost 1 base, with 4 bases between them. CDR1 and CDR2 from the germline V gene are MDHEN and SYDVKM. This CDR3 has 12 amino acids. CDR3 loop: CASTQNTGELFF. The DNA for the CDR3 is TGTGCCAGCACTCAGAACACCGGGGAGCTGTTTTTT.

Only a few counts were recorded for this clone. CDR3 sequence (DNA): TGTGCCAGCAGTCCAACAGGGGTCGGCACTGAAGCTTTCTTT. Translating it yields CASSPTGVGTEAFF. The chain links TRBV28 to TRBJ1-1; 7 positions agree with TRBD1. The V gene end was trimmed by 5 bases and the J gene end by 4 bases; junction bases not matched to a gene: 7. The CDR3 extends over 14 amino acids. Germline values: CDR1 MDHEN, CDR2 SYDVKM.

The chain joins TRBV7-9 to TRBJ2-6; a possible D gene is TRBD1 (6 bases). The germline V gene has CDR1 SEHNR and CDR2 FQNEAQ (reference sequence). This CDR3 spans 16 amino acids. V lost 6 bases and J lost 0, with 12 bases in between. The CDR3 sequence is CASRDQGPSGANVLTF. Written as DNA, the CDR3 is TGTGCCAGCAGGGATCAGGGGCCCTCTGGGGCCAACGTCCTGACTTTC. Looking up the rest from reference TRBV7-9 and TRBJ2-6 gives the full variable domain: DTGVSQNPRHKITKRGQNVTFRCDPISEHNRLYWYRQTLGQGPEFLTYFQNEAQLEKSRLLSDRFSAERPKGSFSTLEIQRTEQGDSAMYLCASRDQGPSGANVLTFGAGSRLTVL.

The chain carries TRBV7-6 and TRBJ1-6; D not resolved. The length of the CDR3 is 14 residues. Trimming shortened V by 4 bases and J by 6 bases, and 10 bases separated the two germline ends. Germline assignment: CDR1 SGHVS and CDR2 FNYEAQ. The CDR3 DNA reads as TGTGCCAGCAGCTCCCAGAGGTTTAATTCACCCCTCCACTTT. It translates to CASSSQRFNSPLHF.